This T cell receptor beta chain comes out of a study of molecular identifiers for immune sequencing clone quantification. It was with previously described methods and listed TCR primers that bulk TCR libraries were made. TCRdb reprocessed the PCR reads with MiXCR, giving one entry per CDR3 protein. The table lists several thousand distinct CDR3 sequences, roughly 33% of them singletons. As concerns this clonotype: The antigen remains undetermined.

Germline CDR1 SGHNT, CDR2 YYREEE (reference sequence). The CDR3 runs 16 residues. V lost 5 bases, J lost 2 bases, and 9 bases stayed unmatched. Study-wide results and limits: Shared barcodes on identical TCR molecules could underestimate the sizes of highly expanded clones. It was shown that clones above 20 RNA copies held over 98% of effector molecules, but under 1% in naive cells.

Sorting was used to obtain naive CD8 T cells (CD8+CD4-CCR7+CD45RA+). The sequence was collected from a human donor in good health. Some libraries in this study had Jurkat cell RNA spiked in. The sequencing input was naive CD8+ T cells from blood, with Jurkat cell RNA spiked in. Noted subset: FACS-sorted CD8+CD4-CCR7+CD45RA+ naive T cells. V gene TRBV5-4 combines with J gene TRBJ2-3; the match to TRBD2 covers 9 bases. The CDR3 DNA is TGTGCCAGCAGAGACCCTAGCGGGATAAACACAGATACGCAGTATTTT. It encodes CASRDPSGINTDTQYF.